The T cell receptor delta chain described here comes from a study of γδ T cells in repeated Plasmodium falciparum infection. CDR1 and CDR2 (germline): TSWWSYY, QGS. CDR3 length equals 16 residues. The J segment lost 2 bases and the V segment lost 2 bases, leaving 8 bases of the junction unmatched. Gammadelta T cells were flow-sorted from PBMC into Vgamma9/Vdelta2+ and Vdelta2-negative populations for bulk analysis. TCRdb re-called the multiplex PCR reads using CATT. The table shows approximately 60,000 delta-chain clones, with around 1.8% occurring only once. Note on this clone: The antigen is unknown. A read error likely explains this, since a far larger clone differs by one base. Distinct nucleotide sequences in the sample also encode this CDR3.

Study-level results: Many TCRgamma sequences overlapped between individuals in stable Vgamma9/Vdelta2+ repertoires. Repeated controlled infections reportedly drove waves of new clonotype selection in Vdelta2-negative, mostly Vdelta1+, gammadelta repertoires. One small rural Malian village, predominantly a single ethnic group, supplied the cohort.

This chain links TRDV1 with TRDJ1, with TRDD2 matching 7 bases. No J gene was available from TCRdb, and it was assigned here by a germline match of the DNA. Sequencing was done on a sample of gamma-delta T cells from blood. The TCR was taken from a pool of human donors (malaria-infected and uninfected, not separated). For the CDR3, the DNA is TGTGCTCTTGGGGAAACATCTTCCTATAGTACCGATAAACTCATCTTT. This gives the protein CALGETSSYSTDKLIF.